A single sample is the source of the 26 T cell receptor beta chains below, sequenced in a study of human thymus T cells. Some clones are missing from TCRdb's copy, which holds only in-frame ones; the method was immunoSEQ multiplex PCR. The sample has about 50,000 clones; approximately 95% are singletons. Sequencing was done on a sample of blood. All receptors derive from a girl under three years old with a congenital heart defect but otherwise immunologically healthy.

The genes are TRBV4-1 and TRBJ2-5; D gene unclear. The length of the CDR3 is 11 residues. Trimming left V 5 bases short and J 5 bases short, with 6 bases between. CDR1 is MGHRA, CDR2 YSYEKL, per germline. The CDR3 region is CASSEGETQYF. The CDR3 DNA reads as TGCGCCAGCAGCGAAGGGGAGACCCAGTACTTC.

The chain has TRBV15 and TRBJ1-1; D perhaps matches TRBD1 (5 bases). The CDR3 consists of 20 residues. From germline, CDR1 is LNHNV and CDR2 YYDKDF (reference sequence). V was shortened by 5 bases and J by 1 base, with 29 bases between the two germline ends. The CDR3 is CATSGGLAGRTHEGNTEAFF. The CDR3 DNA sequence: TGTGCCACCAGCGGGGGACTAGCGGGAAGAACGCATGAGGGGAACACTGAAGCTTTCTTT. Together with reference TRBV15 and TRBJ1-1, the CDR3 gives the full variable domain: DAMVIQNPRYQVTQFGKPVTLSCSQTLNHNVMYWYQQKSSQAPKLLFHYYDKDFNNEADTPDNFQSRRPNTSFCFLDIRSPGLGDTAMYLCATSGGLAGRTHEGNTEAFFGQGTRLTVV.

The chain couples TRBV2 to TRBJ2-5, with 10 bases aligning to TRBD1. This CDR3 region has 16 residues. V shed 6 bases and J 2 bases; nucleotides not matched to a gene: 9. CDR1 is SNHLY and CDR2 is FYNNEI in the germline V gene. In DNA, the CDR3 is TGTGCCAGCAGGACAGGGGGCGCCTTGTTTCAAGAGACCCAGTACTTC. Residues: CASRTGGALFQETQYF.

The chain couples TRBV6-6 to TRBJ2-3, with D perhaps given as TRBD1 or TRBD2 (5 bases each). The V and J ends lost 6 bases and 2 bases respectively, with 15 bases between them. The V gene's germline CDR1 is MNHNY and CDR2 SVGAGI (reference sequence). This CDR3 is built from 15 residues. CDR3 protein: CASSWTPGLTDTQYF. The CDR3, as DNA: TGTGCCAGCAGCTGGACGCCGGGGCTCACAGATACGCAGTATTTT.

This clone occurred once. The chain recombines TRBV19 with TRBJ1-2; D not certain. Looked up from germline, CDR1 is LNHDA and CDR2 is SQIVND (reference sequence). Trimming shortened V by 1 base and J by 6 bases, and 9 bases separated the two germline ends. The CDR3 consists of 13 residues. CDR3 region: CASSIAGPHGYTF. CDR3 DNA: TGTGCCAGTAGTATAGCAGGACCCCATGGCTACACCTTC.

This chain uses TRBV14 with TRBJ2-1, with D hard to call. CDR3 length: 12 residues. The V gene lost 3 bases and the J gene lost 8 bases, with 8 bases spanning the gap. The germline gives CDR1 SGHDN, CDR2 FVKESK. CDR3 DNA sequence: TGTGCCAGCAGCCACCAGGCCTATGAGCAGTTCTTC. It is translated as CASSHQAYEQFF.

This rearrangement joins TRBV9 to TRBJ2-2; 9 bases fit TRBD1. Germline CDR1 reads SGDLS; CDR2 reads YYNGEE. The trim removed 3 bases at V and 6 bases at J, leaving 6 bases unmatched. This CDR3 region has 15 residues. CDR3 sequence: CASSEWDRAAGELFF. CDR3 bases: TGTGCCAGCAGCGAATGGGACAGGGCGGCCGGGGAGCTGTTTTTT.

The chain has TRBV15 and TRBJ2-5; TRBD2 aligns across 8 bases. CDR1 is LNHNV, CDR2 YYDKDF, per germline (reference sequence). This CDR3 contains 15 residues. J lost 2 bases, V lost 1 base, and 3 bases had no gene match. DNA of the CDR3: TGTGCCACCAGCAGAGGGGGCGGGGGGCAAGAGACCCAGTACTTC. Translated: CATSRGGGGQETQYF.

The chain has TRBV18 and TRBJ2-3, with 10 nucleotides matching TRBD2. J lost 4 bases, V lost 3 bases, and 16 bases had no gene match. Per the germline V gene, CDR1 is KGHSH and CDR2 is LQKENI. The CDR3 spans 19 residues. As DNA, the CDR3 is TGTGCCAGCTCACCCGGACTAGCGGAGGGGACTTGGGGCGCAGATACGCAGTATTTT. Its translation is CASSPGLAEGTWGADTQYF.

This chain connects TRBV5-4 to TRBJ2-7, with TRBD2 matching over 9 bases. The junction had 19 bases not matched to a gene; V was cut back by 4 bases and J by 2 bases. The CDR3 sequence is 19 residues long. Germline CDR1 and CDR2: SGHNT and YYREEE (reference sequence). CDR3 region: CASSKATPGRTSATYEQYF. The CDR3, as DNA: TGTGCCAGCAGCAAAGCTACGCCGGGGCGGACTAGCGCGACCTACGAGCAGTACTTC.

Written as DNA, the CDR3 is TGTGCCAGCAGTGATGCTGGCAGGGGGCCGAACCCTAGCACAGATACGCAGTATTTT. It codes for CASSDAGRGPNPSTDTQYF. The chain combines TRBV6-1 with TRBJ2-3, with 8 bases matching TRBD1. The length of the CDR3 is 19 residues. The V gene's germline CDR1 is MNHNS and CDR2 SASEGT. The V and J ends lost 3 bases and 0 bases, in that order; junction bases with no gene match: 14.

This chain connects TRBV28 to TRBJ2-3; D might be TRBD2 (7 bases). Germline V CDR1 and CDR2: MDHEN, SYDVKM. With 3 bases removed from V and 2 bases from J, the gap between germline ends came to 15 bases. This CDR3 region has 16 residues. CDR3 amino acids: CASSFLSGGPTDTQYF. CDR3 in DNA: TGTGCCAGCAGTTTTCTCTCGGGGGGCCCCACAGATACGCAGTATTTT.

V is TRBV28 and J is TRBJ2-1, with D maybe TRBD2 (5 bases). V lost 5 bases and J lost 9, with 20 bases in between. This CDR3 has 15 residues. Per germline, CDR1 MDHEN and CDR2 SYDVKM. DNA for the CDR3: TGTGCCAGCAGTCTGCGACTATGGGCCTCGGGTGAGCAGTTCTTC. Its translation is CASSLRLWASGEQFF.

The J gene is TRBJ2-1, the V gene TRBV5-1, with a possible D match to TRBD1 (7 bases). Per germline, CDR1 SGHRS and CDR2 YFSETQ. V was trimmed by 3 bases and J by 9 bases, leaving 10 bases between them. The CDR3 length is 12 residues. The CDR3 spells CASSSQGGEQFF. The CDR3 DNA is TGCGCCAGCAGCTCCCAGGGGGGTGAGCAGTTCTTC.

The chain employs TRBV7-9 and TRBJ1-4; D is undetermined. This CDR3 spans 13 amino acids. The V gene lost 3 bases and the J gene lost 2 bases, with 4 bases spanning the gap. Germline assignment: CDR1 SEHNR and CDR2 FQNEAQ (reference sequence). The DNA of the CDR3 is TGTGCCAGCAGCTTCTCGACTAATGAAAAACTGTTTTTT. The encoded protein is CASSFSTNEKLFF.

V is TRBV4-1 and J is TRBJ1-4; tentative D call: TRBD1 (5 bases). Trimming shortened V by 3 bases and J by 2 bases, and 16 bases separated the two germline ends. This CDR3 has 17 residues. Per germline, CDR1 MGHRA and CDR2 YSYEKL. CDR3 loop: CASSQGTFLGTNEKLFF. As DNA, the CDR3 is TGCGCCAGCAGCCAGGGGACTTTTCTGGGGACTAATGAAAAACTGTTTTTT.

This chain connects TRBV4-1 to TRBJ2-1, with 9 bases fitting TRBD1. Trimming removed 4 bases from V and 2 bases from J; junction bases left unmatched: 6. The CDR3 consists of 16 residues. The V gene's germline CDR1 is MGHRA and CDR2 YSYEKL. The CDR3: CASSRPGQGPYNEQFF. The DNA of the CDR3 is TGCGCCAGCAGCCGACCGGGACAGGGTCCCTACAATGAGCAGTTCTTC.

The V and J genes are TRBV11-2 and TRBJ2-1; D is uncertain. Germline CDR1 is SGHAT and CDR2 is FQNNGV. CDR3 length: 13 amino acids. The germline V and J ends were trimmed by 0 bases and 3 bases, with 3 bases remaining between them. The CDR3 DNA sequence: TGTGCCAGCAGCTTAGATAGCTACAATGAGCAGTTCTTC. Its protein is CASSLDSYNEQFF.

This clone was picked up a small number of times. V usage is TRBV7-9 and J usage is TRBJ1-5, with D unclear. CDR1 SEHNR and CDR2 FQNEAQ come from the germline V gene (reference sequence). Trimming shortened V by 10 bases and J by 7 bases, and 2 bases separated the two germline ends. This CDR3 comprises 8 residues. The CDR3 protein is CAIQPQHF. The DNA of the CDR3 is TGTGCCATCCAGCCCCAGCATTTT. The full variable domain, in which reference TRBV7-9 and TRBJ1-5 provide the parts outside the CDR3, is DTGVSQNPRHKITKRGQNVTFRCDPISEHNRLYWYRQTLGQGPEFLTYFQNEAQLEKSRLLSDRFSAERPKGSFSTLEIQRTEQGDSAMYLCAIQPQHFGDGTRLSIL.

V and J are TRBV7-6 and TRBJ2-3; TRBD2 is a possible D gene (6 bases). Trimming cost V 1 base and J 6 bases, with 20 bases left between them. From germline, CDR1 is SGHVS and CDR2 FNYEAQ. The CDR3 covers 17 residues. The CDR3 DNA reads TGTGCCAGCAGCTTAGAGACTACTAGCCAGGACGGGGATACGCAGTATTTT. It codes for CASSLETTSQDGDTQYF.

V and J are TRBV10-3 and TRBJ1-4, with D hard to call. V gave up 2 bases and J gave up 3 bases, with 7 bases separating them. CDR3 size: 14 residues. CDR1 and CDR2 from the germline V gene are ENHRY and SYGVKD. CDR3 DNA sequence: TGTGCCATCAGTGAGGGGTACTCTAATGAAAAACTGTTTTTT. This sequence encodes CAISEGYSNEKLFF.

CDR3 sequence: CASRGTGVNYGYTF. CDR3 nucleotide sequence: TGTGCCAGCAGGGGGACAGGGGTGAATTATGGCTACACCTTC. J is TRBJ1-2 and V is TRBV4-2, with 10 positions matching TRBD1. V lost 6 bases and J lost 5; bases outside the gene matches: 6. The germline CDR1 and CDR2 sequences are LGHNA and YNFKEQ. The CDR3 has 14 residues.

The chain links TRBV19 to TRBJ2-1; 10 nucleotides match TRBD2. This CDR3 has 16 residues. With V trimmed by 1 base and J by 2 bases, 2 bases remained unmatched. Per the germline V gene, CDR1 is LNHDA and CDR2 is SQIVND (reference sequence). The CDR3: CASSIGSGRAYNEQFF. CDR3 DNA sequence: TGTGCCAGTAGTATAGGGAGCGGGAGGGCCTACAATGAGCAGTTCTTC.

V and J are TRBV7-6 and TRBJ2-7, with 14 bases that match TRBD2. In germline, CDR1 is SGHVS, CDR2 FNYEAQ. V lost 1 base to trimming and J lost 0 bases; unmatched junction nucleotides: 14. CDR3 size: 21 residues. The CDR3 sequence: CASSLGTTWGGTSGSSYEQYF. The DNA of the CDR3 is TGTGCCAGCAGCTTAGGTACGACATGGGGGGGGACTAGCGGGAGCTCCTACGAGCAGTACTTC.

This clone was picked up a small number of times. The chain carries TRBV30 and TRBJ1-1; no firm D call. V shed 0 bases and J shed 0 bases, with 8 bases lying between them. The CDR3 runs 14 residues. Germline V gene lookup returns CDR1 GTSNPN and CDR2 SVGIG (reference sequence). As DNA, the CDR3 is TGTGCCTGGAGTGTTTCTTTCCTGAACACTGAAGCTTTCTTT. This translates into CAWSVSFLNTEAFF.

V usage is TRBV15 and J usage is TRBJ2-2; tentatively, D is TRBD2 (5 bases). Germline lookup yields CDR1 LNHNV and CDR2 YYDKDF (reference sequence). The CDR3 runs 17 residues. The V and J ends lost 0 bases and 6 bases respectively, with 17 bases between them. In nucleotides, the CDR3 is TGTGCCACCAGCAGAGATCTCCAGGACCTCGGGGCCGGGGAGCTGTTTTTT. Its protein is CATSRDLQDLGAGELFF. Full variable domain (outside the CDR3, taken from reference TRBV15 and TRBJ2-2): DAMVIQNPRYQVTQFGKPVTLSCSQTLNHNVMYWYQQKSSQAPKLLFHYYDKDFNNEADTPDNFQSRRPNTSFCFLDIRSPGLGDTAMYLCATSRDLQDLGAGELFFGEGSRLTVL.